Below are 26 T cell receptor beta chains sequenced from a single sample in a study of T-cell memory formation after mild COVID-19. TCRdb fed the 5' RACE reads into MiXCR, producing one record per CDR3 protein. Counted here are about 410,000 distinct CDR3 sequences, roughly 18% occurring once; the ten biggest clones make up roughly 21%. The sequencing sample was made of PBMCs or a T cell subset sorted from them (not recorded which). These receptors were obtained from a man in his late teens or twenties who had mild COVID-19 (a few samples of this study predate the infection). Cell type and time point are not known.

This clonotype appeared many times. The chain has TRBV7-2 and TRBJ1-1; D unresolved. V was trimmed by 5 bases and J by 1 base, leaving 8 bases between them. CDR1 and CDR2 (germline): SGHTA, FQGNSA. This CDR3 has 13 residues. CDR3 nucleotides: TGTGCCAGCAGCACACAGACGAACACTGAAGCTTTCTTT. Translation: CASSTQTNTEAFF.

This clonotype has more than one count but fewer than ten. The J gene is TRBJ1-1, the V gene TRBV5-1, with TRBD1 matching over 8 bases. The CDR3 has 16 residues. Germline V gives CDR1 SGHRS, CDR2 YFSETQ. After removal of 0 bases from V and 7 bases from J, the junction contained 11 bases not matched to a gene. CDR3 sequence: CASSLDPRGLAGEAFF. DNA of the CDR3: TGCGCCAGCAGCTTGGATCCCAGGGGGCTAGCGGGTGAAGCTTTCTTT.

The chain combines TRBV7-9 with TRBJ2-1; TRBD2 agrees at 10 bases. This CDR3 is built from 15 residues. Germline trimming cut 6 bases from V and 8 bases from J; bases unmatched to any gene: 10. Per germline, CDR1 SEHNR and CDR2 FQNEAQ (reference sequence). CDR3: CASRHSGGLLDEQFF. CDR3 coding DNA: TGTGCCAGCAGGCATAGCGGGGGGCTTTTGGATGAGCAGTTCTTC.

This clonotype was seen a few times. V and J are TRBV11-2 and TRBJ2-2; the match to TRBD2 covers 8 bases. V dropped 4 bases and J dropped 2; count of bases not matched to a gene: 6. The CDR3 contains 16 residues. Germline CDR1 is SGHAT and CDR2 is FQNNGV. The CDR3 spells CASSSPAGGNTGELFF. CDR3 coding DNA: TGTGCCAGCAGCTCTCCTGCGGGGGGAAACACCGGGGAGCTGTTTTTT.

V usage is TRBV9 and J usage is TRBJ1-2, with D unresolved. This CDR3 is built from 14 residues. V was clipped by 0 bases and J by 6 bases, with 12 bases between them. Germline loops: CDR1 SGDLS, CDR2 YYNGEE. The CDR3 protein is CASSVGALGDGYTF. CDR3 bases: TGTGCCAGCAGCGTAGGGGCACTTGGAGATGGCTACACCTTC.

As DNA, the CDR3 is TGTGCCAGCAGTTACTCGAAGGGACTAGAATACGAGACCCAGTACTTC. Residues: CASSYSKGLEYETQYF. The chain carries TRBV6-5 and TRBJ2-5; 8 nucleotides align to TRBD2. V lost 0 bases and J lost 5; bases outside the gene matches: 8. This CDR3 comprises 16 residues. Germline-derived CDR1 and CDR2 are MNHEY and SVGAGI.

The CDR3 nucleotides are TGTGCCAGCAGGGAGACGACCGGGACGGCCGGTCAGCCCCAGCATTTT. Translation: CASRETTGTAGQPQHF. The rearrangement joins TRBV6-1 to TRBJ1-5; D might be TRBD1 (5 bases). V lost 6 bases and J 6 bases, leaving 21 bases between the germline ends. Germline CDR1 MNHNS, CDR2 SASEGT. This CDR3 has 16 amino acids.

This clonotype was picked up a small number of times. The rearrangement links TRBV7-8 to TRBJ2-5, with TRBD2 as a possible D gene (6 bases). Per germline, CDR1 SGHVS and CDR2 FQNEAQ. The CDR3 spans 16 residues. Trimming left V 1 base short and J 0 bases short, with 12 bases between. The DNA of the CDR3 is TGTGCCAGCAGCTTAGGCGGGGACGCCAACCAAGAGACCCAGTACTTC. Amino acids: CASSLGGDANQETQYF.

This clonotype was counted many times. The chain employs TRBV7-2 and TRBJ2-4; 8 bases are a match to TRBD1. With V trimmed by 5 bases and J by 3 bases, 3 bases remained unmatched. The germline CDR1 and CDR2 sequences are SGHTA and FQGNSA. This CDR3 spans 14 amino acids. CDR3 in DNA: TGTGCCAGCAGCCCGACAGGGGACAAAAACATTCAGTACTTC. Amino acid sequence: CASSPTGDKNIQYF.

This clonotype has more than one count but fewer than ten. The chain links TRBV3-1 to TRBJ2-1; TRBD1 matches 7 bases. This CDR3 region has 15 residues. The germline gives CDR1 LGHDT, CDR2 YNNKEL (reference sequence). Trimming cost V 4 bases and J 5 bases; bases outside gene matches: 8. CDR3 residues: CASSPGTAPDNEQFF. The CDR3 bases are TGTGCCAGCAGCCCCGGGACAGCACCCGACAATGAGCAGTTCTTC.

The CDR3 DNA is TGTGCCAGTAGTCTGGACGGATCCCTCAACTACGAGCAGTACGTC. It encodes CASSLDGSLNYEQYV. The chain links TRBV19 to TRBJ2-7; no reliable D call. V lost 5 bases and J 3 bases, leaving 17 bases between the germline ends. The germline V gene encodes CDR1 LNHDA and CDR2 SQIVND (reference sequence). This CDR3 has 15 residues.

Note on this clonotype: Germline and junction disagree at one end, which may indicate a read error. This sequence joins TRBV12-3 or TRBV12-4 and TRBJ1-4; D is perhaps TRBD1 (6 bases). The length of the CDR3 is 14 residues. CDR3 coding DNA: TGTGACAGCAGCAAGGGGGGGGAGAGTGAAAAACTGTTTTTT. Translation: CDSSKGGESEKLFF.

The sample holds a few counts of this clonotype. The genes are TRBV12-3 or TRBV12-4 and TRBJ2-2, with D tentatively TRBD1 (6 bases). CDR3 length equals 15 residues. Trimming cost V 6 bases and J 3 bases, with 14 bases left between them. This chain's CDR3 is CASSPDRIYTGELFF. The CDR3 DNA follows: TGTGCCAGCAGCCCTGACAGGATCTACACCGGGGAGCTGTTTTTT.

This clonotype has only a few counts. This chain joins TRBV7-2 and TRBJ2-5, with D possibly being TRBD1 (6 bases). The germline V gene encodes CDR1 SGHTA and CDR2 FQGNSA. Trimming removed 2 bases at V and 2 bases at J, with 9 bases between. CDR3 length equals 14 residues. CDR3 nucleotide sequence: TGTGCCAGCAGCTTAAACAGGGATCAAGAGACCCAGTACTTC. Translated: CASSLNRDQETQYF.

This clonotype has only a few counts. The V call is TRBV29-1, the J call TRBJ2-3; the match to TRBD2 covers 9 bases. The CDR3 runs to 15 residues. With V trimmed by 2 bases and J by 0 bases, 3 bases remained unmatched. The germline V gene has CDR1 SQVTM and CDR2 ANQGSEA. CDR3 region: CSVEFLAGSTDTQYF. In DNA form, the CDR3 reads TGCAGCGTTGAATTCCTAGCGGGGAGCACAGATACGCAGTATTTT.

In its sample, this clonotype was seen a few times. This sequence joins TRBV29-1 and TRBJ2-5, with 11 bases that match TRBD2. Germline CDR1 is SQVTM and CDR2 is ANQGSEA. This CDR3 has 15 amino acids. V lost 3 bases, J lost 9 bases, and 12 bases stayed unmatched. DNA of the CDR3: TGCAGCGTTGAGGCGACTAGCGGGGCCCCAGCGGCCCAGTACTTC. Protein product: CSVEATSGAPAAQYF.

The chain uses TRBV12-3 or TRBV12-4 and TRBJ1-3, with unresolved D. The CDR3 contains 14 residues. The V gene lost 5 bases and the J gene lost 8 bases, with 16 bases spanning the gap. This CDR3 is CASSHRAGWDTIYF. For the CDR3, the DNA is TGTGCCAGCAGTCACAGAGCTGGCTGGGACACCATATATTTT.

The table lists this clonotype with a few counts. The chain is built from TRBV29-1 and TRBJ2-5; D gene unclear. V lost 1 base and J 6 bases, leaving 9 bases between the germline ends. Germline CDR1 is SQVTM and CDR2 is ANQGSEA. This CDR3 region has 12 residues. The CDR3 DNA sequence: TGCAGCGTTGAAGGGAATGGGAAGACCCAGTACTTC. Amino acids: CSVEGNGKTQYF.

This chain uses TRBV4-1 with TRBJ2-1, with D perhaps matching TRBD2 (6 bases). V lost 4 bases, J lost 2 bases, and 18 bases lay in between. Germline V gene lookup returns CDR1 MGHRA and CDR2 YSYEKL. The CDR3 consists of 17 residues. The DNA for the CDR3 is TGCGCCAGCAGCCCGGGCCCGTGGGGAGGAACCTACAATGAGCAGTTCTTC. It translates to CASSPGPWGGTYNEQFF.

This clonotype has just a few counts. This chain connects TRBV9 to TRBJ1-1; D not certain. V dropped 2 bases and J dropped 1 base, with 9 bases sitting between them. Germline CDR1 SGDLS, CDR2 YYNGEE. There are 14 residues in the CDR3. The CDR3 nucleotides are TGTGCCAGCAGCGTGACGGAAAGGAACACTGAAGCTTTCTTT. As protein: CASSVTERNTEAFF.

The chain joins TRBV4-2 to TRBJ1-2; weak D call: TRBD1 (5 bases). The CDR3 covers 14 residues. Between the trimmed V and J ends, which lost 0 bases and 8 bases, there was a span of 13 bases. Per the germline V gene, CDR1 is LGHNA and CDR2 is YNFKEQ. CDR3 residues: CASSQDGGPGGYTF. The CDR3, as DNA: TGTGCCAGCAGCCAAGACGGGGGACCGGGGGGCTACACCTTC.

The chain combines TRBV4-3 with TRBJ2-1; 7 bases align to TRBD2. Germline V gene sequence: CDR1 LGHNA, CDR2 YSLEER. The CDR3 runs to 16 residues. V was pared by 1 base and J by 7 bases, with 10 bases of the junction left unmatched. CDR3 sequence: CASSQGVTSMTNEQFF. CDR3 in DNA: TGCGCCAGCAGCCAAGGTGTGACTAGCATGACAAATGAGCAGTTCTTC.

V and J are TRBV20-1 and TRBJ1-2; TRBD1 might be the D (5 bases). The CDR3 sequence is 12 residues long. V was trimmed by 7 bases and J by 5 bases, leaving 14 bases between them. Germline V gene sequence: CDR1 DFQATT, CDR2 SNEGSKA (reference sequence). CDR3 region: CSVGTATYGYTF. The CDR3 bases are TGCAGTGTTGGGACGGCTACATATGGCTACACCTTC.

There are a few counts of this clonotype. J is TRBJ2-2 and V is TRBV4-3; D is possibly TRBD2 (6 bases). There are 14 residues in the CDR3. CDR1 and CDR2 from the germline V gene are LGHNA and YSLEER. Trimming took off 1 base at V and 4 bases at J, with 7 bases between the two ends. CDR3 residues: CASSQGGLTGELFF. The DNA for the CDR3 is TGCGCCAGCAGCCAAGGGGGACTCACCGGGGAGCTGTTTTTT.

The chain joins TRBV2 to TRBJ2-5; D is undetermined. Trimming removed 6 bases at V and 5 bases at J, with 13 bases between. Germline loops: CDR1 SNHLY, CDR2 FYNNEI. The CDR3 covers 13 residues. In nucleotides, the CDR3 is TGTGCCAGCAGATCTGACGCGGAGGAGACCCAGTACTTC. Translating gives CASRSDAEETQYF.

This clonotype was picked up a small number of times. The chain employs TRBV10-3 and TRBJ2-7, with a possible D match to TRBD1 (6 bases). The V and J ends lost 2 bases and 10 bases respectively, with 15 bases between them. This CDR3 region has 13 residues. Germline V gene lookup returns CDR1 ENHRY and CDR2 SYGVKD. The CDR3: CAISELETGPQYV. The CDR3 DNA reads TGTGCCATCAGTGAGCTCGAGACAGGTCCCCAGTACGTC.